This TCR beta chain came from a study of OX40 agonist ivuxolimab in advanced cancers. The overall study: Around 40% of patients had received prior checkpoint inhibitor therapy.

As concerns this clone: Its specificity is not known.

Produced via immunoSEQ multiplex PCR; TCRdb's table is partial and in-frame only. This table has 65,000 to 90,000 clones, around 85% appearing once. Study-level points and caveats: Clonal expansion by week 6 occurred in CD4+ and CD8+ blood T cells (at 0.1 to 3.0 mg/kg). Averaging showed that CD8+ T cells had more expanded clones than CD4+ did.

There are 12 residues in the CDR3. The germline V gene encodes CDR1 SGHTA and CDR2 FQGNSA. The V end was cut by 1 base, the J end by 4 bases, with 3 bases between. Autoimmune disease history or systemic immunosuppression meant exclusion. The rearrangement joins TRBV7-2 to TRBJ2-3; D call uncertain. Sequenced material: CD4+ or CD8+ T cells sorted from blood, taken in a trial of the OX40 agonist ivuxolimab. This TCR came from an adult with an advanced solid tumor such as melanoma, head and neck, liver or kidney cancer. CDR3 in amino acids: CASSLGADTQYF. CDR3 sequence (DNA): TGTGCCAGCAGCTTAGGTGCAGATACGCAGTATTTT.